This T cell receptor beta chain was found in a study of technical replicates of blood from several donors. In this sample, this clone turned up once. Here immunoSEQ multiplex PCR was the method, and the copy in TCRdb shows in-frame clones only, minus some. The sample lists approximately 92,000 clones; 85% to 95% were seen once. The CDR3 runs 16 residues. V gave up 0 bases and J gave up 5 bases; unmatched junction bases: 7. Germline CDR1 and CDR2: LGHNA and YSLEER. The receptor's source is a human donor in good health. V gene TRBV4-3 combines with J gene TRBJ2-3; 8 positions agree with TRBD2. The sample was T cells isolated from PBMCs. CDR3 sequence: CASSQDAGGGLDTQYF. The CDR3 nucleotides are TGCGCCAGCAGCCAAGACGCGGGAGGTGGATTAGATACGCAGTATTTT.